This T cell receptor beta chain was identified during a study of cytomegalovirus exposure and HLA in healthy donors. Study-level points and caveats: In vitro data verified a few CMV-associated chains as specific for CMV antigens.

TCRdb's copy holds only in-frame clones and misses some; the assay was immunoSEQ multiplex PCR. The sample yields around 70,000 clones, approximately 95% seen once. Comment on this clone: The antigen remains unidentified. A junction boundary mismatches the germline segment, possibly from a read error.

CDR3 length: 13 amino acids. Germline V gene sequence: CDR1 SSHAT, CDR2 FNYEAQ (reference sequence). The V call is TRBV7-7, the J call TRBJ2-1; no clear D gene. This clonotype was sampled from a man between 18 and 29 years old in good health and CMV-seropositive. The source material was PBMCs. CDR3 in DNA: TGTGCTAGCAGCCCCACCCTAGGAAATGAGCAGTTCTTC. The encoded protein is CASSPTLGNEQFF.